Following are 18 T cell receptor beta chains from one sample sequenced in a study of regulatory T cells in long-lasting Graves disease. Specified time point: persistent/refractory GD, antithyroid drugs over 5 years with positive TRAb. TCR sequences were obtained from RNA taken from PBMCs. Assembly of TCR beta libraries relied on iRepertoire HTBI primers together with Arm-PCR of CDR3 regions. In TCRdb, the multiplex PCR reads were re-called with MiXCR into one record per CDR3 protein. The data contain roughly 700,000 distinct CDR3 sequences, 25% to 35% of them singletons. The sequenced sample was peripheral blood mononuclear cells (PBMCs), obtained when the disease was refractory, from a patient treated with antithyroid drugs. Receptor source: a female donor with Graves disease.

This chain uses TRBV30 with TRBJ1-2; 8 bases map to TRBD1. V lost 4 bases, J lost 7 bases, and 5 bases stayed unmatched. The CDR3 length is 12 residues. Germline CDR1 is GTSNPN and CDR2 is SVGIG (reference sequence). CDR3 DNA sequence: TGTGCCTGGAAGGGAGACAGGGGTGGCTACACCTTC. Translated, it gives CAWKGDRGGYTF.

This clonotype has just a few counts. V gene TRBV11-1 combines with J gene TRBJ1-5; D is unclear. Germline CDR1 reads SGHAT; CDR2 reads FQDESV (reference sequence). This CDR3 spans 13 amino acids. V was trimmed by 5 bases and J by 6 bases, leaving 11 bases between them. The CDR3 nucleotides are TGTGCCAGCAGCGCGGCAGGATTTCAGCCCCAGCATTTT. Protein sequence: CASSAAGFQPQHF.

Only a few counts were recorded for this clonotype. CDR3 loop: CSAPGTDKQYF. The CDR3, as DNA: TGCAGTGCCCCGGGGACTGACAAGCAGTACTTC. This rearrangement joins TRBV20-1 to TRBJ2-7; the D gene is possibly TRBD2 (6 bases). Deletions cut 6 bases from V and 8 bases from J, with 14 bases between. The CDR3 is made up of 11 amino acids. The germline gives CDR1 DFQATT, CDR2 SNEGSKA (reference sequence).

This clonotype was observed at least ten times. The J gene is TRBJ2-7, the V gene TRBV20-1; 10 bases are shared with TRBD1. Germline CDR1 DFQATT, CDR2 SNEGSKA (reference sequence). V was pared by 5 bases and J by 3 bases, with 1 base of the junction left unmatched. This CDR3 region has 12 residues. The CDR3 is CSAGQGVYEQYF. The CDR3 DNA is TGCAGTGCTGGACAGGGGGTCTACGAGCAGTACTTC.

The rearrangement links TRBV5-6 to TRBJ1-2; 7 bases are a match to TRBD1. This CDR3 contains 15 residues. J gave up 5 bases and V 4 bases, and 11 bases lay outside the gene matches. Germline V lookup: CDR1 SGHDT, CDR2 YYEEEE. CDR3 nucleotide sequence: TGTGCCAGCAGCGCAACAGGGGCAGGGGGGTATGGCTACACCTTC. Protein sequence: CASSATGAGGYGYTF.

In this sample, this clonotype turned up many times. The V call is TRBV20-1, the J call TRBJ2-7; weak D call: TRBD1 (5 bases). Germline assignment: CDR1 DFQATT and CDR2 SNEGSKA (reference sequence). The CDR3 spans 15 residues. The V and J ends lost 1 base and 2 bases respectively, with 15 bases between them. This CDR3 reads CSARANDRSAYEQYF. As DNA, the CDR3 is TGCAGTGCTAGAGCTAACGACAGATCCGCCTACGAGCAGTACTTC.

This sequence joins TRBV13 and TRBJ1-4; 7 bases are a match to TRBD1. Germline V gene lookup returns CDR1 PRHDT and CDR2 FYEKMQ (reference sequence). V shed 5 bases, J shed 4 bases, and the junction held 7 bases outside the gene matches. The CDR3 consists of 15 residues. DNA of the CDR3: TGTGCCAGCAGCCCAAACCCAGGGGGTAATGAAAAACTGTTTTTT. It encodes CASSPNPGGNEKLFF.

In nucleotides, the CDR3 is TGCGCCAGCAGCTTGGACGGGACAGCCGGCGAAAAACTGTTTTTT. It is translated as CASSLDGTAGEKLFF. The rearrangement links TRBV5-1 to TRBJ1-4; 7 positions match TRBD1. This CDR3 has 15 residues. J was trimmed by 8 bases and V by 0 bases; bases with no gene match: 7. CDR1 is SGHRS, CDR2 YFSETQ, per germline. The variable domain in full, completed from reference TRBV5-1 and TRBJ1-4, reads KAGVTQTPRYLIKTRGQQVTLSCSPISGHRSVSWYQQTPGQGLQFLFEYFSETQRNKGNFPGRFSGRQFSNSRSEMNVSTLELGDSALYLCASSLDGTAGEKLFFGSGTQLSVL.

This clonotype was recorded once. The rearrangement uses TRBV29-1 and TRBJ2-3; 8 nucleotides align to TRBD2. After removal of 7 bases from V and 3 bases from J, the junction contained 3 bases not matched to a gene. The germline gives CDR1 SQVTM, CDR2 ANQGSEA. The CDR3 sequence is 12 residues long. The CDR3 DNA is TGCAGCGACGGGGGGGTTACAGATACGCAGTATTTT. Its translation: CSDGGVTDTQYF.

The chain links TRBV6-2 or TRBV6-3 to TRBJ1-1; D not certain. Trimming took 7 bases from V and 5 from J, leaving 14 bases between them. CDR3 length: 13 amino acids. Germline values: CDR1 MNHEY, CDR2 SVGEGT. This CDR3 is CASIRTARTEAFF. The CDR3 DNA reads TGTGCCAGCATTCGGACTGCGCGGACTGAAGCTTTCTTT.

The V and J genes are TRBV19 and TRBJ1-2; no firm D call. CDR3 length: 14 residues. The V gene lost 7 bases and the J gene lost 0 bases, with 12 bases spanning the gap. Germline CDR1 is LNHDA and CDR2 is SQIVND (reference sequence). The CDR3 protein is CASKRRPTNYGYTF. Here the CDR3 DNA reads TGTGCCAGTAAGAGAAGACCTACTAACTATGGCTACACCTTC. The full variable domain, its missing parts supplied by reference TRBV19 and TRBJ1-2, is DGGITQSPKYLFRKEGQNVTLSCEQNLNHDAMYWYRQDPGQGLRLIYYSQIVNDFQKGDIAEGYSVSREKKESFPLTVTSAQKNPTAFYLCASKRRPTNYGYTFGSGTRLTVV.

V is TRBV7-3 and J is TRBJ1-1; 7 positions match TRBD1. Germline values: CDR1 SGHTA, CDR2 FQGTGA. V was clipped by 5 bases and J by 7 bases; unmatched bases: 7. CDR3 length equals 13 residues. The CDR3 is CASSRRQGGEAFF. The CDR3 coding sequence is TGTGCCAGCAGCCGGCGACAGGGTGGTGAAGCTTTCTTT.

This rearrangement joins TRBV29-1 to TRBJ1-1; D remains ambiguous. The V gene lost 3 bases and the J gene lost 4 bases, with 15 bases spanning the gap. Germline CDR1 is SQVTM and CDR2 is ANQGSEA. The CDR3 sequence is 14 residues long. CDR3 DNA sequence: TGCAGCGTTGACCATCCAGGAGGGTTCACTGAAGCTTTCTTT. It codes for CSVDHPGGFTEAFF.

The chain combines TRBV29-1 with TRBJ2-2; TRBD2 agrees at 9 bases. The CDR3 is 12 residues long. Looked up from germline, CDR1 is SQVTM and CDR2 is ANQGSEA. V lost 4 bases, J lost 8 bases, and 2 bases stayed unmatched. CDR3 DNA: TGCAGCGTTGGACTAGCGGCGGGGGAGCTGTTTTTT. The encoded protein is CSVGLAAGELFF.

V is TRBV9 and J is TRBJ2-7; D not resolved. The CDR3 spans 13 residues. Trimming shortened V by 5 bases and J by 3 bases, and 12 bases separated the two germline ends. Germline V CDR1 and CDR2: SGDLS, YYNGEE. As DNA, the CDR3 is TGTGCCAGCAGTCGTGGCTATCACTACGAGCAGTACTTC. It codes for CASSRGYHYEQYF.

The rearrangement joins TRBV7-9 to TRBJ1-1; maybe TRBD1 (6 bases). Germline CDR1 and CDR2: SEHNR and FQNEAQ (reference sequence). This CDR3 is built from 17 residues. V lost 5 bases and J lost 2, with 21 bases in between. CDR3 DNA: TGTGCCAGCAGCCTACGCGGTTCCGGACAGCCTAACACTGAAGCTTTCTTT. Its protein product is CASSLRGSGQPNTEAFF.

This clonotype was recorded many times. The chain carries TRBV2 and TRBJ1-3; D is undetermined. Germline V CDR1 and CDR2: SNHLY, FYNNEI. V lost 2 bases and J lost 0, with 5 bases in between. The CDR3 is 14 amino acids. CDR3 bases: TGTGCCAGCAGTGAATATAGCTCTGGAAACACCATATATTTT. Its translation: CASSEYSSGNTIYF.

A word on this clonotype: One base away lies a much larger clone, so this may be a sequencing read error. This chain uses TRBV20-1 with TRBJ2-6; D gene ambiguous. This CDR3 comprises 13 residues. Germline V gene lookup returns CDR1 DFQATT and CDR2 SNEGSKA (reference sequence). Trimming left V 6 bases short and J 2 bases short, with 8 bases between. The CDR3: CSAHSPGANVLTF. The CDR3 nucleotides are TGCAGTGCCCACTCCCCTGGGGCCAACGTCCTGACTTTC.